Listed below are T cell receptor beta chains from one sample, sequenced in a study of blood T cell repertoires in COVID-19. The repertoire was sequenced with immunoSEQ multiplex PCR; TCRdb's copy has only in-frame clones and lacks some. Among roughly 430,000 clones listed, roughly 88% were seen once. The source material was PBMCs or T cells enriched from blood (not recorded which). The receptor source for this set is a woman in her thirties or forties with acute COVID-19. CDR3s include the opening cysteine and the closing phenylalanine or tryptophan. Fields, in order: clone size, CDR3 length, D gene, V gene, J gene, CDR3 DNA, CDR3 protein. A D gene is named only where the DNA matches it firmly. The size field is filled for only some rows; it gives once, few, many or a size class.

>-|16|TRBD1|TRBV2|TRBJ1-5
TGTGCCAGCAGTGAAGCCCCGGGACAGGGTGATCAGCCCCAGCATTTT
CASSEAPGQGDQPQHF
>-|14|-|TRBV24-1|TRBJ1-2
TGTGCCACCAGTGATCGTGGACAGTGGTATGGCTACACCTTC
CATSDRGQWYGYTF
>-|17|TRBD2|TRBV5-4|TRBJ2-3
TGTGCCAGCAGCCAACTGAGACTAGCGGGGGGCCCAGATACGCAGTATTTT
CASSQLRLAGGPDTQYF
>once|14|TRBD1|TRBV11-2|TRBJ2-7
TGTGCCAGCAGCTTAACGGACAGGGTCCACGAGCAGTACTTC
CASSLTDRVHEQYF
>-|14|TRBD1|TRBV5-1|TRBJ1-2
TGCGCCAGCAGTGATCAGGGGGTGGGCTATGGCTACACCTTC
CASSDQGVGYGYTF
>-|14|-|TRBV4-1|TRBJ1-6
TGCGCCAGCAGCCAAGACCCAGGCGATTCACCCCTCCACTTT
CASSQDPGDSPLHF
>-|15|TRBD1|TRBV7-8|TRBJ1-5
TGTGCCAGCAGCTCCCGGGACAGCGGCTATCAGCCCCAGCATTTT
CASSSRDSGYQPQHF
>-|14|-|TRBV28|TRBJ2-2
TGTGCCAGCAGTTTCGGGATGAACACCGGGGAGCTGTTTTTT
CASSFGMNTGELFF
>-|15|TRBD1|TRBV5-1|TRBJ2-5
TGCGCCAGCAGCAGAGGGGACAGGGGAGGAGAGACCCAGTACTTC
CASSRGDRGGETQYF
>-|14|-|TRBV2|TRBJ1-1
TGTGCCAGTAGCGGAAACGCCAGACCCGCTGAAGCTTTCTTT
CASSGNARPAEAFF
>-|13|-|TRBV6-1|TRBJ1-5
TGTGCCAGCAGTGATAATAGCAATCAGCCCCAGCATTTT
CASSDNSNQPQHF
>-|15|TRBD2|TRBV5-1|TRBJ2-2
TGCGCCAGCCGGGAGGGACCCCAAGGGGCCGGGGAGCTGTTTTTT
CASREGPQGAGELFF
>-|17|TRBD2|TRBV10-1|TRBJ2-1
TGCGCCAGCAGTACTCTAAAAGCGGGGAGCTCCTACAATGAGCAGTTCTTC
CASSTLKAGSSYNEQFF
>-|12|-|TRBV30|TRBJ2-7
TGTGCCTGGAGTGTAAGGAGGGGGGGGCAGTACTTC
CAWSVRRGGQYF
>-|15|-|TRBV9|TRBJ2-5
TGTGCCAGCAGCGGTTTGGGGACACATACAGAGACCCAGTACTTC
CASSGLGTHTETQYF
>-|14|TRBD2|TRBV10-2|TRBJ2-2
TGCGCCAGCCGGGCGGGGGGGAGCACCGGGGAGCTGTTTTTT
CASRAGGSTGELFF
>-|14|-|TRBV5-1|TRBJ1-3
TGCGCCAGCAGCTTCGGGACACCCGGAAACACCATATATTTT
CASSFGTPGNTIYF
>-|14|-|TRBV30|TRBJ2-2
TGTGCCTGGAGTGTAAGCAGGTACACCGGGGAGCTGTTTTTT
CAWSVSRYTGELFF
>-|15|TRBD1|TRBV3-1/TRBV3-2|TRBJ2-1
TGTGCCAGCAGCCAAGAGTTTTTATATGACAGGGGGGTATTCTTC
CASSQEFLYDRGVFF
>-|15|TRBD1|TRBV10-2|TRBJ2-7
TGCGCCAGCAGTGTTGTTGGGGACAGGGGGCCCGAGCAGTACTTC
CASSVVGDRGPEQYF
>-|15|-|TRBV6-5|TRBJ1-3
TGTGCCAGCAGGGCAGGGATCAACTCTGGAAACACCATATATTTT
CASRAGINSGNTIYF
>-|15|-|TRBV19|TRBJ1-2
TGTGCCAGTAGTAACCGGGACATCTTAGCCTATGGCTACACCTTC
CASSNRDILAYGYTF
>-|16|TRBD2|TRBV30|TRBJ2-7
TGTGCCTGGAGTGTATTGTCGCGGGGGGGGTCCTACGAGCAGTACTTC
CAWSVLSRGGSYEQYF
>-|16|TRBD2|TRBV27|TRBJ2-2
TGTGCCAGCGGGCGACCGGGCGGGGGGACCACCGGGGAGCTGTTTTTT
CASGRPGGGTTGELFF
>-|16|-|TRBV4-2|TRBJ2-3
TGTGCCAGCAGCCAAGATGGACAATACAGCACAGATACGCAGTATTTT
CASSQDGQYSTDTQYF
>-|14|-|TRBV3-1/TRBV3-2|TRBJ2-2
TGTGCCAGCAGCCGACAGGTGAACACCGGGGAGCTGTTTTTT
CASSRQVNTGELFF
>once|16|TRBD1|TRBV4-2|TRBJ1-6
TGTGCCAGCAGCCAGGCCCAGGGACAGGGGAATTCACCCCTCCACTTT
CASSQAQGQGNSPLHF
>once|13|-|TRBV2|TRBJ1-6
TGTGCCAGCAGTATAAACGGGAATTCACCCCTCCACTTT
CASSINGNSPLHF
>few|15|TRBD1|TRBV7-9|TRBJ1-4
TGTGCCAGCAGCTTAAGTAGACAGGGCTCCGAAAAACTGTTTTTT
CASSLSRQGSEKLFF
>-|13|-|TRBV19|TRBJ1-6
TGTGCCAGTAGTTCCGGGGGAAATTCACCCCTCCACTTT
CASSSGGNSPLHF
>-|13|-|TRBV5-1|TRBJ1-2
TGCGCCAGCAGCCTGACAGCGCAGGGAGGCTACACCTTC
CASSLTAQGGYTF
>-|13|TRBD1|TRBV30|TRBJ1-6
TGTGCCTCCACCGGGACAGGGAATTCACCCCTCCACTTT
CASTGTGNSPLHF
>once|14|TRBD2|TRBV5-4|TRBJ2-3
TGTGCCAGCAGCGCGACTAGCGGTAGGGATACGCAGTATTTT
CASSATSGRDTQYF
>-|16|TRBD1|TRBV12-5|TRBJ2-1
TGTGCTAGTGGTTTGGGACCGGGACAGGGTAAACATGAGCAGTTCTTC
CASGLGPGQGKHEQFF
>-|13|TRBD1|TRBV12-3/TRBV12-4|TRBJ2-1
TGTGCCGGGGGGACAGGCTATTACAATGAGCAGTTCTTC
CAGGTGYYNEQFF
>-|16|-|TRBV3-1/TRBV3-2|TRBJ1-4
TGTGCCAGCAGCCAAGATAGTAGTAGAAGAAGCGAAAAACTGTTTTTT
CASSQDSSRRSEKLFF
>-|13|-|TRBV29-1|TRBJ1-2
TGCAGCGTTGAAATAAGCCGTAACTATGGCTACACCTTC
CSVEISRNYGYTF
>-|16|TRBD1|TRBV27|TRBJ2-5
TGTGCCAGCAGTTTATCGGGGACAGGGGGCAGAGAGACCCAGTACTTC
CASSLSGTGGRETQYF
>once|16|-|TRBV7-6|TRBJ2-5
TGTGCCAGCAGCTTACTTTACCAGGGCCTAATTGAGACCCAGTACTTC
CASSLLYQGLIETQYF
>-|14|-|TRBV5-4|TRBJ1-1
TGTGCCAGCAGCTTGTCTATGGTACAGACAGAAGCTTTCTTT
CASSLSMVQTEAFF
>-|14|TRBD1|TRBV5-6|TRBJ2-3
TGTGCCAGCAGCTGGGACAGGGGCTCAGATACGCAGTATTTT
CASSWDRGSDTQYF
>-|15|-|TRBV15|TRBJ1-5
TGTGCCACCAGCAGAGACAGGGGAAGCAATCAGCCCCAGCATTTT
CATSRDRGSNQPQHF
>-|13|-|TRBV10-3|TRBJ1-5
TGTGCCATCAGTGCCGGTCCCCCTCAGCCCCAGCATTTT
CAISAGPPQPQHF
>-|15|-|TRBV6-5|TRBJ1-4
TGTGCCAGCAGTTTAGCAGGGAGGGGTAATGAAAAACTGTTTTTT
CASSLAGRGNEKLFF
>-|15|-|TRBV24-1|TRBJ2-1
TGTGCCACCAGTGATTTGAGTGACAGAACTAATGAGCAGTTCTTC
CATSDLSDRTNEQFF
>-|14|-|TRBV30|TRBJ2-2
TGTGCCTGGAGGGCCTGGGGAGACACCGGGGAGCTGTTTTTT
CAWRAWGDTGELFF
>-|15|-|TRBV2|TRBJ2-7
TGTGCCAGCAGTGAATACAGGGCGAGCTCCTACGAGCAGTACTTC
CASSEYRASSYEQYF
>once|18|TRBD1|TRBV6-1|TRBJ1-1
TGTGCCAGCAGTGATAATTTGGGGACAGGGGGTTTTTCCGCTGAAGCTTTCTTT
CASSDNLGTGGFSAEAFF
>few|15|TRBD1|TRBV3-1/TRBV3-2|TRBJ1-1
TGTGCCAGCAGCCAAGGTCAGGGGGCGAGTACTGAAGCTTTCTTT
CASSQGQGASTEAFF
>-|14|TRBD1|TRBV6-5|TRBJ1-6
TGTGCCAGTCTGGACAGGGGCTATAATTCACCCCTCCACTTT
CASLDRGYNSPLHF
>-|15|-|TRBV7-8|TRBJ2-7
TGTGCCAGCAGCAGCCGGGACACAAGTTTCTACGAGCAGTACTTC
CASSSRDTSFYEQYF
>once|14|-|TRBV30|TRBJ1-5
TGTGCCTGGAGTGTTTCCTGGGGAGCGCAGCCCCAGCATTTT
CAWSVSWGAQPQHF
>-|15|TRBD1|TRBV5-1|TRBJ2-1
TGCGCCAGCAGCTTGTATAGCAGGGGGCAAGATGAGCAGTTCTTC
CASSLYSRGQDEQFF
>-|15|TRBD1|TRBV2|TRBJ2-2
TGTGCCAGCAGTCTCACAGGGGTTAACACCGGGGAGCTGTTTTTT
CASSLTGVNTGELFF
>-|12|-|TRBV30|TRBJ2-5
TGTGCCTGGAGTGGGGGGCGAGAGACCCAGTACTTC
CAWSGGRETQYF
>-|13|-|TRBV2|TRBJ1-4
TGTGCCAGCAGTCGCCGGACTAATGAAAAACTGTTTTTT
CASSRRTNEKLFF
>-|15|TRBD1|TRBV4-2|TRBJ1-2
TGTGCCAGCAGCCCGGACAGGGGGCTTGTTTATGGCTACACCTTC
CASSPDRGLVYGYTF
>-|14|-|TRBV2|TRBJ2-7
TGTGCCAGCAGTGCAGGGTTCAGCTCCTACGAGCAGTACTTC
CASSAGFSSYEQYF
>-|13|TRBD1|TRBV6-5|TRBJ2-7
TGTGCCAGCAAACTGTGGACAGGTTACGAGCAGTACTTC
CASKLWTGYEQYF
>-|13|-|TRBV6-5|TRBJ2-7
TGTGCCAGCAGATCGACAGGTGCCTACGAGCAGTACTTC
CASRSTGAYEQYF